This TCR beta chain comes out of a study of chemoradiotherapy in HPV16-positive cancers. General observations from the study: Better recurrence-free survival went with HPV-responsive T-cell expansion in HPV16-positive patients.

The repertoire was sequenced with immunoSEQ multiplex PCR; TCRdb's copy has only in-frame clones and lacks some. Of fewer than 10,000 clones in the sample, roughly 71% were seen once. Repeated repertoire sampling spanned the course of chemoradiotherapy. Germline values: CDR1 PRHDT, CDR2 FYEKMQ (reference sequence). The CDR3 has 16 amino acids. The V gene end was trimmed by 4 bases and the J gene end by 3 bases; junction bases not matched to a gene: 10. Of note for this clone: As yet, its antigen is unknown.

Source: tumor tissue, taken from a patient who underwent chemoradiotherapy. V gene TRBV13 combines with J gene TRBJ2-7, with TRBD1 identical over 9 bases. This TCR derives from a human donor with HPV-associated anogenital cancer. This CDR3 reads CASSSNEGTGSYEQYF. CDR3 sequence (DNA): TGTGCCAGCAGCTCAAACGAAGGGACAGGGAGCTACGAGCAGTACTTC.